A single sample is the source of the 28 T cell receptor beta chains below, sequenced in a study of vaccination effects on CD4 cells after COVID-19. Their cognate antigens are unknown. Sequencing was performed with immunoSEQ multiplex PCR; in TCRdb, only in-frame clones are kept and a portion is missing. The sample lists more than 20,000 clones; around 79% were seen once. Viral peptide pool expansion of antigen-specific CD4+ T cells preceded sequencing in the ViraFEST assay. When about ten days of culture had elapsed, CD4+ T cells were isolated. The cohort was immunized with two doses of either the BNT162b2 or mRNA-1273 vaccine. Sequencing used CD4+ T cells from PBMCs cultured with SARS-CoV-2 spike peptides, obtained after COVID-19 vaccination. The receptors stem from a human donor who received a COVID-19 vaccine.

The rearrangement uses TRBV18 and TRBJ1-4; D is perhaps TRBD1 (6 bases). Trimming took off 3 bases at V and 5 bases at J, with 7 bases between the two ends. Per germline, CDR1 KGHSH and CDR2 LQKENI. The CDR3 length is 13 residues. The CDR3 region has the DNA TGTGCCAGCTCACCCAGGGGAAATGAAAAACTGTTTTTT. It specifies CASSPRGNEKLFF.

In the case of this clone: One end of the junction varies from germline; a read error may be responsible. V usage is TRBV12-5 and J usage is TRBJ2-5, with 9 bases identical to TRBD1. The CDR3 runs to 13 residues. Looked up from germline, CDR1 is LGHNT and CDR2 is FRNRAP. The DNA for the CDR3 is TGTGCTAGTGGTTTGGGCTCGGGGGACAGGGAGAACTTC. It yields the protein CASGLGSGDRENF.

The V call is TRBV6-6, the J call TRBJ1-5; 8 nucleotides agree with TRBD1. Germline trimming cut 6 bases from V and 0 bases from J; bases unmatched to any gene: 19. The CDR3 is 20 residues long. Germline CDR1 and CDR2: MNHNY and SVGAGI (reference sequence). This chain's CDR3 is CASSQQYRGRGLYSNQPQHF. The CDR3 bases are TGTGCCAGCAGCCAACAATACAGAGGCAGGGGGCTATATAGCAATCAGCCCCAGCATTTT.

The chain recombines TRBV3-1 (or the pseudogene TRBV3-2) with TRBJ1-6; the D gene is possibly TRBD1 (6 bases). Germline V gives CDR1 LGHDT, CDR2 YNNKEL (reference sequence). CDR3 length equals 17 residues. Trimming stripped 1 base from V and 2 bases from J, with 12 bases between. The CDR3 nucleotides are TGTGCCAGCAGCCAAGGCCTACAGGGTCCCTATAATTCACCCCTCCACTTT. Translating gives CASSQGLQGPYNSPLHF.

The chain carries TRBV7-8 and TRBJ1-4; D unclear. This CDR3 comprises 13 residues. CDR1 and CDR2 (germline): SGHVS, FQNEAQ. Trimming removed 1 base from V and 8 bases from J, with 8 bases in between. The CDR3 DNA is TGTGCCAGCAGCTTAGGTCCTGGAGAAAAACTGTTTTTT. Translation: CASSLGPGEKLFF.

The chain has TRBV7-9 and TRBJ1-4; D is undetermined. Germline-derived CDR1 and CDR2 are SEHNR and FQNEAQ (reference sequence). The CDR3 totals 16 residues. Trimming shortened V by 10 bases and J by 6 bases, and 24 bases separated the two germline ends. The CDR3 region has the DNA TGTGCCATAACCCTGAGAGGACGGCGGCTTGATGAAAAACTGTTTTTT. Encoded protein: CAITLRGRRLDEKLFF.

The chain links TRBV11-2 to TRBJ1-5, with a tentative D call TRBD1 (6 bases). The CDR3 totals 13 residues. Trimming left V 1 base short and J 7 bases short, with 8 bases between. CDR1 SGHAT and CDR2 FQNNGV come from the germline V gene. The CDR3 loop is CASSLAGAQPQHF. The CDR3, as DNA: TGTGCCAGCAGCTTAGCGGGGGCCCAGCCCCAGCATTTT.

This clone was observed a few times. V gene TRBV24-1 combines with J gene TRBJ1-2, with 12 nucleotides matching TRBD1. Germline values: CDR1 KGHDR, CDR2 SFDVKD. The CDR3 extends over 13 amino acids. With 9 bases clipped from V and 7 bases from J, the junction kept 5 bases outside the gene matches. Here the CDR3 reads CATSGTGGIGYTF. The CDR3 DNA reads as TGTGCCACCTCGGGGACAGGGGGCATTGGCTACACCTTC.

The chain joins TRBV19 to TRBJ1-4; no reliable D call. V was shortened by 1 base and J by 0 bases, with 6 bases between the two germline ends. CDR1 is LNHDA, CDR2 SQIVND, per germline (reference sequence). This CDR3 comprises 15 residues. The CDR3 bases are TGTGCCAGTAGTATAGTTGCAGCAACTAATGAAAAACTGTTTTTT. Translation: CASSIVAATNEKLFF.

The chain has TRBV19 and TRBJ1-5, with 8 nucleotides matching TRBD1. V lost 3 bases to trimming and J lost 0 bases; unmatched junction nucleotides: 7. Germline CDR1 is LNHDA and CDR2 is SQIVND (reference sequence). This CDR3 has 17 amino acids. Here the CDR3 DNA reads TGTGCCAGTAGTATCCGTTGGACAGGGTTTAGCAATCAGCCCCAGCATTTT. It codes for CASSIRWTGFSNQPQHF.

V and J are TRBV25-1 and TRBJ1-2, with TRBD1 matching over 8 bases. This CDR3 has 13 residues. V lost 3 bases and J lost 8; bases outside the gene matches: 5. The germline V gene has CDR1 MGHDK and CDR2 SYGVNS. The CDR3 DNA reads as TGTGCCAGCAGTGACGCCGGGACAGGCGGCTACACCTTC. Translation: CASSDAGTGGYTF.

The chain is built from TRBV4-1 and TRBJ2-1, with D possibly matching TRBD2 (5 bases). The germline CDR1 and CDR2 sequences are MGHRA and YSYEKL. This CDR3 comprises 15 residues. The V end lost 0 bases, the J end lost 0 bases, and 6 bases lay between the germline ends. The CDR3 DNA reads TGCGCCAGCAGCCAAGATGGGAGCTCCTACAATGAGCAGTTCTTC. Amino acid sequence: CASSQDGSSYNEQFF.

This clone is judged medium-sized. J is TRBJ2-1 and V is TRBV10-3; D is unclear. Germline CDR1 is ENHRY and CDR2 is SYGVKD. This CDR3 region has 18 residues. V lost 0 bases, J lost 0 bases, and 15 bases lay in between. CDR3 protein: CAISESMNKAVSYNEQFF. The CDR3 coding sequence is TGTGCCATCAGTGAGTCGATGAATAAGGCGGTCTCCTACAATGAGCAGTTCTTC.

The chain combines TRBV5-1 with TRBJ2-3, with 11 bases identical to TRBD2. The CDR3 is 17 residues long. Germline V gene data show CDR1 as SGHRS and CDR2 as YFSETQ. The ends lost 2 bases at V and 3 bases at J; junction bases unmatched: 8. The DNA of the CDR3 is TGCGCCAGCAGCTTACCCCGACTAGCGGGAAATACAGATACGCAGTATTTT. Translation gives CASSLPRLAGNTDTQYF.

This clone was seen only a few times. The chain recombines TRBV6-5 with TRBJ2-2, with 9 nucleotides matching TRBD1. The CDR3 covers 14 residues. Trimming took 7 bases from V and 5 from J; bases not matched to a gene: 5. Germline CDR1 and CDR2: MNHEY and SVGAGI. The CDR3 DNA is TGTGCCAGCACCCGACAGGGGGGGACCGGGGAGCTGTTTTTT. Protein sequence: CASTRQGGTGELFF.

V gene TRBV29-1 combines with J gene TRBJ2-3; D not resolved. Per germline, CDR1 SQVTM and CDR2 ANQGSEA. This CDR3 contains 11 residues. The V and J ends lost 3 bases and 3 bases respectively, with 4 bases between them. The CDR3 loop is CSVEWTDTQYF. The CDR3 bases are TGCAGCGTTGAGTGGACAGATACGCAGTATTTT.

In nucleotides, the CDR3 is TGCGCCAGCAGCCAAGAGTTCCTCCCGGAGGTTTATGAGCAGTTCTTC. Translation gives CASSQEFLPEVYEQFF. V is TRBV4-1 and J is TRBJ2-1, with a weak D call TRBD2 (5 bases). This CDR3 region has 16 residues. Trimming took off 0 bases at V and 8 bases at J, with 17 bases between the two ends. Germline V gene data show CDR1 as MGHRA and CDR2 as YSYEKL.

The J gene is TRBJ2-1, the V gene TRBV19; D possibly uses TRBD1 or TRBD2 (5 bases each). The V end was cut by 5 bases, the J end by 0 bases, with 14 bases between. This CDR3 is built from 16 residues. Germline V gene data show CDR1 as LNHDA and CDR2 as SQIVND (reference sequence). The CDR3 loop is CASSSFRGSSYNEQFF. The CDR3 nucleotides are TGTGCCAGTAGTTCCTTCCGGGGCAGCTCCTACAATGAGCAGTTCTTC.

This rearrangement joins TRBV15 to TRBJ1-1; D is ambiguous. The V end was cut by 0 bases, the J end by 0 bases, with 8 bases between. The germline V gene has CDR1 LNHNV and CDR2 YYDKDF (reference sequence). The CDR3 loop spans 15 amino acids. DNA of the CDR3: TGTGCCACCAGCAGAGATAAGGGAGTGAACACTGAAGCTTTCTTT. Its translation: CATSRDKGVNTEAFF.

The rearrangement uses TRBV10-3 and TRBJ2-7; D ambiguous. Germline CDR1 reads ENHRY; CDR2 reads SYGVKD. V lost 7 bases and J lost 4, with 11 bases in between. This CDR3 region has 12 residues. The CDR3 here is CAITGSSYEQYF. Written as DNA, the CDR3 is TGTGCCATCACCGGGTCTAGTTACGAGCAGTACTTC.

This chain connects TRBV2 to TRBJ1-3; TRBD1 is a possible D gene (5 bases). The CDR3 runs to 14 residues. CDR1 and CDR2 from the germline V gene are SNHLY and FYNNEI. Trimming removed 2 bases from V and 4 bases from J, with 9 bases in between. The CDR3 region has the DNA TGTGCCAGCAGTGAACCAGGGACCGGAAACACCATATATTTT. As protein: CASSEPGTGNTIYF.

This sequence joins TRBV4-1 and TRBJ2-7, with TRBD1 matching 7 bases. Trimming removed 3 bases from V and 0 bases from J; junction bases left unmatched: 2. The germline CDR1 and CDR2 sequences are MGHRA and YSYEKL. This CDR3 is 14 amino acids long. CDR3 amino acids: CASSHRDSSYEQYF. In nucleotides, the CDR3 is TGCGCCAGCAGCCACCGGGACAGCTCCTACGAGCAGTACTTC.

CDR3 amino acids: CASSLDRGNSGNTIYF. For the CDR3, the DNA is TGTGCCAGCAGCTTAGATCGGGGGAACTCTGGAAACACCATATATTTT. V and J are TRBV11-2 and TRBJ1-3, with D possibly TRBD1 on 5 matching bases. This CDR3 has 16 residues. V lost 0 bases, J lost 0 bases, and 9 bases lay in between. Germline-derived CDR1 and CDR2 are SGHAT and FQNNGV.

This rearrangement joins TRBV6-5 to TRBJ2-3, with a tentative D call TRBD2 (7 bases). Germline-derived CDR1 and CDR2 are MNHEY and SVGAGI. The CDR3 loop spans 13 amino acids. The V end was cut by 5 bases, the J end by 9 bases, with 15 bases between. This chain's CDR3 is CASSPGGRGTQYF. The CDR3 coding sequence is TGTGCCAGCAGTCCCGGAGGGAGGGGGACGCAGTATTTT.

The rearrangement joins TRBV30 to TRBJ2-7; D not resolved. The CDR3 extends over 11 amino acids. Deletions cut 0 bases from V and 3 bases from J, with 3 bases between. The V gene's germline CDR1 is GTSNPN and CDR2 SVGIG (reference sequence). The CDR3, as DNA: TGTGCCTGGAGTGTAGGCTACGAGCAGTACTTC. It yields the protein CAWSVGYEQYF. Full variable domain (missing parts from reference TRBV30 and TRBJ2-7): SQTIHQWPATLVQPVGSPLSLECTVEGTSNPNLYWYRQAAGRGLQLLFYSVGIGQISSEVPQNLSASRPQDRQFILSSKKLLLSDSGFYLCAWSVGYEQYFGPGTRLTVT.

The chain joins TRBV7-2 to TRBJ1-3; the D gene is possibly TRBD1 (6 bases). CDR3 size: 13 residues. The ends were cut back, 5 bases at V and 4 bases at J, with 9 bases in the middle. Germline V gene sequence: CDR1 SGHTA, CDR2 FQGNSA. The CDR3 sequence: CASSIGGGNTIYF. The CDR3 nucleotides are TGTGCCAGCAGCATAGGGGGAGGAAACACCATATATTTT.

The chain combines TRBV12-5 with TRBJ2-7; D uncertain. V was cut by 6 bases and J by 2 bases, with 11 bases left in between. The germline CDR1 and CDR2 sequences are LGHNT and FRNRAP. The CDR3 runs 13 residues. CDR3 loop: CASGPGRTYEQYF. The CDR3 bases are TGTGCTAGTGGCCCAGGCCGGACCTACGAGCAGTACTTC.

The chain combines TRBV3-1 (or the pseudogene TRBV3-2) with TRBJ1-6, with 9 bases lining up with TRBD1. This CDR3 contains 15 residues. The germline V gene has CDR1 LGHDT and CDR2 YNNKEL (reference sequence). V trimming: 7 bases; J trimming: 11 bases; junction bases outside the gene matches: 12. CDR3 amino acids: CASTAQGARPPPLHF. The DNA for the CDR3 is TGTGCCAGCACAGCACAGGGGGCGCGTCCCCCACCCCTCCACTTT.